One and the same sample provided the 21 T cell receptor beta chains below, sequenced in a study of blood T cell repertoires in COVID-19. Assay: immunoSEQ multiplex PCR; the TCRdb copy retains only in-frame clones and omits some. The sample records around 200,000 clones, about 90% being singletons. The sample taken for sequencing was peripheral blood. The receptors derive from an older woman with COVID-19, enrolled during active disease.

The sample holds a few counts of this clone. The rearrangement links TRBV4-2 to TRBJ1-1; TRBD1 agrees at 7 bases. This CDR3 is built from 14 residues. CDR1 and CDR2 from the germline V gene are LGHNA and YNFKEQ. The trim removed 4 bases at V and 0 bases at J, leaving 2 bases unmatched. The CDR3 sequence is CASSRGQLNTEAFF. The DNA for the CDR3 is TGTGCCAGCAGCCGGGGACAGCTGAACACTGAAGCTTTCTTT.

The rearrangement joins TRBV18 to TRBJ2-5, with D possibly matching TRBD2 (5 bases). From germline, CDR1 is KGHSH and CDR2 LQKENI. The CDR3 runs to 14 residues. Trimming removed 1 base from V and 3 bases from J, with 9 bases in between. The CDR3 loop is CASSPLTGKETQYF. Written as DNA, the CDR3 is TGTGCCAGCTCACCACTGACGGGAAAAGAGACCCAGTACTTC.

This clone was observed a few times. The gene calls are TRBV6-5 and TRBJ1-4; D remains ambiguous. The CDR3 has 16 residues. Between the trimmed V and J ends, which lost 0 bases and 8 bases, there was a span of 16 bases. The germline V gene encodes CDR1 MNHEY and CDR2 SVGAGI. CDR3 sequence: CASSYSIEGEGEKLFF. CDR3 DNA sequence: TGTGCCAGCAGTTACTCGATAGAGGGAGAAGGCGAAAAACTGTTTTTT.

The rearrangement uses TRBV7-3 and TRBJ2-1, with 10 bases aligning to TRBD2. The V segment lost 1 base and the J segment 9 bases; nucleotides outside the gene matches: 6. The CDR3 has 15 residues. Per germline, CDR1 SGHTA and CDR2 FQGTGA. CDR3 sequence reads: CASSLSLAGAGEQFF. The CDR3, as DNA: TGTGCCAGCAGCTTAAGTCTAGCGGGAGCCGGTGAGCAGTTCTTC.

This clone has at least ten counts. The V call is TRBV5-5, the J call TRBJ2-7; TRBD1 is a possible D gene (6 bases). Germline V gene data show CDR1 as SGHKS and CDR2 as YYEKEE (reference sequence). This CDR3 has 13 amino acids. Deletions cut 4 bases from V and 4 bases from J, with 12 bases between. The CDR3 here is CASSGAGEYEQYF. The CDR3 region has the DNA TGTGCCAGCAGCGGGGCAGGGGAGTACGAGCAGTACTTC.

A single count supports this clone. The chain has TRBV10-3 and TRBJ2-5; 10 positions match TRBD2. V lost 4 bases to trimming and J lost 5 bases; unmatched junction nucleotides: 7. The CDR3 covers 15 residues. Germline CDR1 and CDR2: ENHRY and SYGVKD. CDR3 protein: CAISGLAGEGETQYF. CDR3 bases: TGTGCCATCAGTGGGCTAGCGGGAGAGGGGGAGACCCAGTACTTC.

V and J are TRBV6-6 and TRBJ1-3; D is unclear. The CDR3 runs to 13 residues. The ends were cut back, 8 bases at V and 0 bases at J, with 8 bases in the middle. Germline lookup yields CDR1 MNHNY and CDR2 SVGAGI (reference sequence). CDR3 residues: CASGPGSGNTIYF. CDR3 in DNA: TGTGCCAGCGGGCCCGGCTCTGGAAACACCATATATTTT.

V gene TRBV5-5 combines with J gene TRBJ2-5, with D maybe TRBD1 (5 bases). Trimming shortened V by 1 base and J by 2 bases, and 9 bases separated the two germline ends. This CDR3 has 14 amino acids. Germline CDR1 reads SGHKS; CDR2 reads YYEKEE (reference sequence). The CDR3 sequence: CASSLWQGQETQYF. The CDR3 DNA reads as TGTGCCAGCAGCTTGTGGCAGGGTCAAGAGACCCAGTACTTC.

The CDR3 bases are TGTGCCAGCAGCTTTTTTAGCGGGAGCGGCACCGGGGAGCTGTTTTTT. Its protein product is CASSFFSGSGTGELFF. The V gene is TRBV11-3, the J gene TRBJ2-2; 9 positions agree with TRBD2. After removal of 3 bases from V and 4 bases from J, the junction contained 6 bases not matched to a gene. CDR1 is SGHNT and CDR2 is YENEEA in the germline V gene. This CDR3 spans 16 amino acids.

The CDR3 loop reads CASSLGTSGSPGTQYF. The CDR3 bases are TGCGCCAGCAGCCTGGGGACTAGCGGGAGTCCCGGGACGCAGTATTTT. V and J are TRBV5-1 and TRBJ2-3; 14 bases are shared with TRBD2. The V and J ends lost 4 bases and 9 bases, in that order; junction bases with no gene match: 10. CDR3 size: 16 residues. Germline V gives CDR1 SGHRS, CDR2 YFSETQ.

This chain joins TRBV5-1 and TRBJ1-5; D ambiguous. The CDR3 is 15 amino acids. With 0 bases removed from V and 5 bases from J, the gap between germline ends came to 12 bases. Germline lookup yields CDR1 SGHRS and CDR2 YFSETQ. The CDR3 DNA is TGCGCCAGCAGCTTGGGAGGGTTAGAGGATCAGCCCCAGCATTTT. Translation gives CASSLGGLEDQPQHF.

The V gene is TRBV30, the J gene TRBJ1-5, with 8 bases aligning to TRBD1. Germline lookup yields CDR1 GTSNPN and CDR2 SVGIG (reference sequence). The CDR3 sequence is 14 residues long. V was pared by 4 bases and J by 4 bases, with 6 bases of the junction left unmatched. The CDR3, as DNA: TGTGCCTGGAAGCTACAGGGGGGGAATCAGCCCCAGCATTTT. It specifies CAWKLQGGNQPQHF.

Details on this clone: This same CDR3 is encoded by further DNA sequences in the sample. J is TRBJ1-5 and V is TRBV19; TRBD1 matches 8 bases. After removal of 2 bases from V and 5 bases from J, the junction contained 2 bases not matched to a gene. This CDR3 is built from 14 residues. CDR1 and CDR2 from the germline V gene are LNHDA and SQIVND (reference sequence). The CDR3 coding sequence is TGTGCCAGTAGTATAAGGACAGGGCATCAGCCCCAGCATTTT. As protein: CASSIRTGHQPQHF.

This rearrangement joins TRBV5-5 to TRBJ1-5; D is perhaps TRBD1 (6 bases). The CDR3 is made up of 15 amino acids. Germline V gene lookup returns CDR1 SGHKS and CDR2 YYEKEE (reference sequence). The V and J ends lost 3 bases and 0 bases respectively, with 10 bases between them. The CDR3 DNA follows: TGTGCCAGCAGCTCCACAGGGTCTAGCAATCAGCCCCAGCATTTT. Its translation: CASSSTGSSNQPQHF.

In the case of this clone: The sample holds other DNA sequences that translate to the same CDR3. The chain is built from TRBV5-1 and TRBJ2-1; TRBD2 matches 13 bases. This CDR3 is built from 15 residues. V was pared by 4 bases and J by 4 bases, with 2 bases of the junction left unmatched. From germline, CDR1 is SGHRS and CDR2 YFSETQ. Here the CDR3 reads CASSPGLAGYNEQFF. In DNA, the CDR3 is TGCGCCAGCAGCCCGGGACTAGCGGGGTACAATGAGCAGTTCTTC.

V usage is TRBV19 and J usage is TRBJ1-4; a weak D match, TRBD1 (5 bases). This CDR3 comprises 16 residues. V was trimmed by 4 bases and J by 4 bases, leaving 16 bases between them. Germline V lookup: CDR1 LNHDA, CDR2 SQIVND (reference sequence). The CDR3 region has the DNA TGTGCCAGTAGTACGGGAAGGGGAGGTGGTAATGAAAAACTGTTTTTT. This codes for CASSTGRGGGNEKLFF.

This chain joins TRBV7-8 and TRBJ1-2, with 9 bases fitting TRBD1. The V and J ends lost 5 bases and 2 bases, in that order; junction bases with no gene match: 12. Germline CDR1 SGHVS, CDR2 FQNEAQ. The CDR3 length is 17 residues. The CDR3 region has the DNA TGTGCCAGCAGCCCTACGGGGACAGGGAGGTCGAACTATGGCTACACCTTC. This sequence encodes CASSPTGTGRSNYGYTF.

The chain has TRBV27 and TRBJ2-7; 7 bases are a match to TRBD1. J gave up 2 bases and V 3 bases, and 1 base lay outside the gene matches. Germline values: CDR1 MNHEY, CDR2 SMNVEV (reference sequence). This CDR3 region has 13 residues. The DNA of the CDR3 is TGTGCCAGCAGTTTGGACAGGACCTACGAGCAGTACTTC. It codes for CASSLDRTYEQYF.

The chain links TRBV19 to TRBJ1-2; 9 bases are shared with TRBD1. The J segment lost 4 bases and the V segment lost 4 bases, leaving 10 bases of the junction unmatched. There are 16 residues in the CDR3. Germline V gene lookup returns CDR1 LNHDA and CDR2 SQIVND (reference sequence). CDR3 nucleotide sequence: TGTGCCAGTAGTAGAGCCGGGACAGGGATCCCCTATGGCTACACCTTC. Translation gives CASSRAGTGIPYGYTF.

This clone was observed a few times. This rearrangement joins TRBV27 to TRBJ1-5; possible D gene TRBD1, 6 bases. Germline V gives CDR1 MNHEY, CDR2 SMNVEV (reference sequence). The CDR3 is 15 amino acids. V lost 5 bases to trimming and J lost 2 bases, with 13 bases between them. The CDR3, as DNA: TGTGCCAGCAGTCCCCAGGGGCTTGGCAATCAGCCCCAGCATTTT. Translation: CASSPQGLGNQPQHF.

The genes are TRBV28 and TRBJ2-1, with 10 nucleotides matching TRBD2. The CDR3 loop spans 15 amino acids. V was clipped by 8 bases and J by 4 bases; unmatched bases: 8. Looked up from germline, CDR1 is MDHEN and CDR2 is SYDVKM. The chain's CDR3 is CASPPSGSGYNEQFF. The CDR3 DNA reads TGTGCCAGCCCCCCTAGCGGGAGTGGGTACAATGAGCAGTTCTTC.